This TCR beta chain derives from a study of cytomegalovirus exposure and HLA in healthy donors. Study in general: Drawn from HLA-typed donors, tens of millions of unique TCRs were held in an early data release. Findings and caveats of the study: The presence/absence work took it that sequencing depth was about the same across donors.

The PCR was carried out with 60 Vbeta primers and 13 Jbeta primers. Profiling relied on immunoSEQ multiplex PCR, and the TCRdb table lists in-frame clones only, not all of them. The table has about 130,000 clones, around 77% seen once; the top ten hold 2%. The germline V gene encodes CDR1 SGDLS and CDR2 YYNGEE. V shed 0 bases, J shed 5 bases, and the junction held 8 bases outside the gene matches. The CDR3 sequence is 17 residues long. With respect to this clone: Its antigen is unidentified.

Input material: PBMCs. This TCR derives from a man younger than 45 in good health and CMV-seronegative. This rearrangement joins TRBV9 to TRBJ2-1, with 10 bases matching TRBD2. In nucleotides, the CDR3 is TGTGCCAGCAGCGTAGCTTACGGACTAGCGGCTGACAATGAGCAGTTCTTC. It is translated as CASSVAYGLAADNEQFF.